This TCR beta chain was identified during a study of cytomegalovirus exposure and HLA in healthy donors. Study outcomes and limitations: Fewer N-insertions (relative to the approximately 670-donor mean) were reportedly seen in an Asian-associated ancestry cluster in a later analysis. Only CMV serostatus was available as immune exposure information. On later analysis, the bulk of CMV-associated TCR beta chains appeared to be HLA-restricted. Being productive about 87% or about 30% of the time was typical of most TCR beta V segments in an earlier analysis.

V was pared by 6 bases and J by 4 bases, with 7 bases of the junction left unmatched. The germline V gene encodes CDR1 MNHEY and CDR2 SVGAGI. The CDR3 runs to 15 residues. A remark on this clone: What it binds is unknown.

PCR employed 60 Vbeta and 13 Jbeta primers. Method: immunoSEQ multiplex PCR; TCRdb's copy keeps in-frame clones and lacks some. The table lists fewer than 200,000 clones, around 83% of them singletons. The chain uses TRBV6-5 and TRBJ2-2; TRBD1 agrees at 8 bases. Sequenced: PBMCs. This sequence was found in a girl aged 2 to 10 in good health and CMV-seropositive. CDR3 sequence: CASSLGQAFTGELFF. CDR3 DNA sequence: TGTGCCAGCAGCCTGGGACAGGCCTTCACCGGGGAGCTGTTTTTT.